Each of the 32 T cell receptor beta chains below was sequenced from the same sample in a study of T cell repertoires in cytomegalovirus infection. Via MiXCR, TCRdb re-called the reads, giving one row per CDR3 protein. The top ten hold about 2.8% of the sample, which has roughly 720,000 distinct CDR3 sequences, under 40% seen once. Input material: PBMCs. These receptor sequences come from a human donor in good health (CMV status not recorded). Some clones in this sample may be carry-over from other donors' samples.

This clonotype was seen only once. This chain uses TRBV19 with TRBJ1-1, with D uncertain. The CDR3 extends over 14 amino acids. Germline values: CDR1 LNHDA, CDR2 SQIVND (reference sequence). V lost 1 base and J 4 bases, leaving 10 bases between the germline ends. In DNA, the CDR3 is TGTGCCAGTAGTATAGGAGCCTTTATCACTGAAGCTTTCTTT. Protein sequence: CASSIGAFITEAFF.

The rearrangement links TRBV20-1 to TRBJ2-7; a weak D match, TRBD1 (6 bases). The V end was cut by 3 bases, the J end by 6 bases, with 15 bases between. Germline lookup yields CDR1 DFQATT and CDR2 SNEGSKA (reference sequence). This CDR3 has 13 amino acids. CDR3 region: CSASPQGRVEQYF. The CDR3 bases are TGCAGTGCTAGCCCACAGGGTCGCGTCGAGCAGTACTTC.

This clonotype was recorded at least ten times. The CDR3 reads CASSPVRAYNEQFF. CDR3 in DNA: TGTGCCAGCAGCCCAGTCAGGGCTTACAATGAGCAGTTCTTC. The chain joins TRBV7-2 to TRBJ2-1; D may be TRBD1 (5 bases). The germline V and J ends were trimmed by 5 bases and 4 bases, with 12 bases remaining between them. The CDR3 contains 14 residues. The V gene's germline CDR1 is SGHTA and CDR2 FQGNSA.

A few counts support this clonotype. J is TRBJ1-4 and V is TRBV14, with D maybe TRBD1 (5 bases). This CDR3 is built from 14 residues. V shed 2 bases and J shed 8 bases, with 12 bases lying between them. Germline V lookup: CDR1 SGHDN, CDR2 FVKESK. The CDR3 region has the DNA TGTGCCAGCAGCCAACAGGGAAGAGGCGAAAAACTGTTTTTT. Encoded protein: CASSQQGRGEKLFF.

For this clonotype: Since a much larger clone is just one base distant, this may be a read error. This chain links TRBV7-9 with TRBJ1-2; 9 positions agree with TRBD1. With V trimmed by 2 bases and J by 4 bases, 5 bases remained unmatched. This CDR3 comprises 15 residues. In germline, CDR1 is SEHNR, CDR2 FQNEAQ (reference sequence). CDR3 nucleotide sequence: TGTGCCAGCAGCTTATCACAGGGGGCGGGCTATGGCTACACCTTC. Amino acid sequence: CASSLSQGAGYGYTF.

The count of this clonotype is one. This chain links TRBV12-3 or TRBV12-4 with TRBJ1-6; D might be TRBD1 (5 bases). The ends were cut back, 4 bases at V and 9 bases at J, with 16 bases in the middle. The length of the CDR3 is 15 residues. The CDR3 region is CASSSFRVVASPLHF. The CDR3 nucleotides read TGTGCCAGCAGTTCATTCAGGGTGGTAGCTTCACCCCTCCACTTT.

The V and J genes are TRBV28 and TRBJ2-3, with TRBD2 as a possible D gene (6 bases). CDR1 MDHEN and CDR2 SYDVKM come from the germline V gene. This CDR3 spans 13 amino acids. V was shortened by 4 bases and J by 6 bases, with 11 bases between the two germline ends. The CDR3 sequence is CASSSGVRDTQYF. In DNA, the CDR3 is TGTGCCAGCAGTTCGGGGGTTCGGGATACGCAGTATTTT. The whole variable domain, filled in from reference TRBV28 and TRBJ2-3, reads DVKVTQSSRYLVKRTGEKVFLECVQDMDHENMFWYRQDPGLGLRLIYFSYDVKMKEKGDIPEGYSVSREKKERFSLILESASTNQTSMYLCASSSGVRDTQYFGPGTRLTVL.

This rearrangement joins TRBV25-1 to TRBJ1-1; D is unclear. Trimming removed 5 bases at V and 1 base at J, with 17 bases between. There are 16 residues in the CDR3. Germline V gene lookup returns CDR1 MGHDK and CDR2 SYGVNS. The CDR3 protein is CASSFGPRAGNTEAFF. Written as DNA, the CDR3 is TGTGCCAGCAGTTTTGGTCCGAGGGCAGGGAACACTGAAGCTTTCTTT. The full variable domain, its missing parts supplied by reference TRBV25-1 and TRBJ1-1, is EADIYQTPRYLVIGTGKKITLECSQTMGHDKMYWYQQDPGMELHLIHYSYGVNSTEKGDLSSESTVSRIRTEHFPLTLESARPSHTSQYLCASSFGPRAGNTEAFFGQGTRLTVV.

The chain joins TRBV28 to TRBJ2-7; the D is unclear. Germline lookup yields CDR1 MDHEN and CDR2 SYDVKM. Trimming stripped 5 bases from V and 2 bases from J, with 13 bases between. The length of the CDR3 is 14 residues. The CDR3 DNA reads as TGTGCCAGCAGTCCCACTCATGAAGCCTACGAGCAGTACTTC. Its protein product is CASSPTHEAYEQYF.

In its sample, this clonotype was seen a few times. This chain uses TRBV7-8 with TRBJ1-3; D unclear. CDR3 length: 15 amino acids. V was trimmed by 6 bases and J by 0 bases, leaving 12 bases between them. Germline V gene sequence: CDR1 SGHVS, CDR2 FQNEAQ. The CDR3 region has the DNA TGTGCCAGCAGATTTGGACTCAACTCTGGAAACACCATATATTTT. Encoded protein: CASRFGLNSGNTIYF. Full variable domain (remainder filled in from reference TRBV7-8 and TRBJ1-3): GAGVSQSPRYKVAKRGQDVALRCDPISGHVSLFWYQQALGQGPEFLTYFQNEAQLDKSGLPSDRFFAERPEGSVSTLKIQRTQQEDSAVYLCASRFGLNSGNTIYFGEGSWLTVV.

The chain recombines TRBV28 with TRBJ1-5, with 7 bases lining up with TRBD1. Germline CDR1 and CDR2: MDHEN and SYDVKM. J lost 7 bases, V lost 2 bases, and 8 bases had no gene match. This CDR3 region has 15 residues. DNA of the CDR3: TGTGCCAGCAGTTTAGCCCCGACAGGGCAGCAGCCCCAGCATTTT. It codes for CASSLAPTGQQPQHF.

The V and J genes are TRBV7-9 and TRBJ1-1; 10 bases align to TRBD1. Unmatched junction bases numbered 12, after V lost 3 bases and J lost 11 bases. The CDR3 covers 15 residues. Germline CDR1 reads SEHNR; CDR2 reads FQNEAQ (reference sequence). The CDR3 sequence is CASSFGGTGALSAFF. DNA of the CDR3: TGTGCCAGCAGCTTCGGGGGGACAGGGGCCCTCAGTGCTTTCTTT.

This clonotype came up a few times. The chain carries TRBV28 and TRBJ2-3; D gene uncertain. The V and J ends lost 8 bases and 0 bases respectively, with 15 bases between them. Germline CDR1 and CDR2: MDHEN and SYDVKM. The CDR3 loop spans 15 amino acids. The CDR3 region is CASLIQGRSTDTQYF. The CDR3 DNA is TGTGCCAGCTTGATTCAAGGCAGGAGCACAGATACGCAGTATTTT.

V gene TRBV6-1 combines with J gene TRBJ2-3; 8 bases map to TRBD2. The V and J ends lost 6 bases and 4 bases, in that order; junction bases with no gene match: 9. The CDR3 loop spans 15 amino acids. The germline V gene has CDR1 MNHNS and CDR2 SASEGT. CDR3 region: CASRPSGSGADTQYF. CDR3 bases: TGTGCCAGCAGACCAAGCGGGAGTGGGGCAGATACGCAGTATTTT.

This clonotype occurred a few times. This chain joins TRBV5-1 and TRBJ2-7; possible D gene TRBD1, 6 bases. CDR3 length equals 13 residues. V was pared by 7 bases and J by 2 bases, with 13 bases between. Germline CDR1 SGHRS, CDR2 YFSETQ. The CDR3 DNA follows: TGCGCCAGCGGCAAAGGGGGTACCTACGAGCAGTACTTC. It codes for CASGKGGTYEQYF.

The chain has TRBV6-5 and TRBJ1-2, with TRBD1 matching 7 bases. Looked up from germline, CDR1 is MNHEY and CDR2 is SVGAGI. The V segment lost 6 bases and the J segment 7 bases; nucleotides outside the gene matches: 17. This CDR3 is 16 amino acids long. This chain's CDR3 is CASRRPSGTAGIGYTF. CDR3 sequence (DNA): TGTGCCAGCAGAAGACCCTCCGGGACAGCAGGAATTGGCTACACCTTC.

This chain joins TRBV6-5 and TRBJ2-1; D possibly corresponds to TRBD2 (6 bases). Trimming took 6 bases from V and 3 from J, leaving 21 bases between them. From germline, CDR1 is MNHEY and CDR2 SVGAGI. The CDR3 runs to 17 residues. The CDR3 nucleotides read TGTGCCAGCAGCCCAACTCCGGGACTGGGATTCTACAATGAGCAGTTCTTC. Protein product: CASSPTPGLGFYNEQFF.

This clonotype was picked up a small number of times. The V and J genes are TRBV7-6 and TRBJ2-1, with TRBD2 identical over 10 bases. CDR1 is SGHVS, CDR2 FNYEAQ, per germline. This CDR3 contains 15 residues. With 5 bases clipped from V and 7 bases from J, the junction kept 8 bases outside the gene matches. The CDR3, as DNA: TGTGCCAGCAGCAACCTAGCGGGAGTCGGAAATGAGCAGTTCTTC. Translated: CASSNLAGVGNEQFF.

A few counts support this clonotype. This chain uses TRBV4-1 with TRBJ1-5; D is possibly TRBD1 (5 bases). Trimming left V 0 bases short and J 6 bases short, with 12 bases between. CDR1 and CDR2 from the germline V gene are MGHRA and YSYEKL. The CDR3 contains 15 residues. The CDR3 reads CASSQDSGPRQPQHF. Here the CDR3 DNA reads TGCGCCAGCAGCCAAGACTCAGGGCCCCGTCAGCCCCAGCATTTT.

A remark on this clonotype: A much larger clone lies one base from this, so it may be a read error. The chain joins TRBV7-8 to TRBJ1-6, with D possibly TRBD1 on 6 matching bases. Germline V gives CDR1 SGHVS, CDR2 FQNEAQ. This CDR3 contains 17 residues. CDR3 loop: CASSLLGAGQPNSPLQF. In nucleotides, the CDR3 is TGTGCCAGCAGCTTATTAGGGGCTGGACAGCCTAATTCACCCCTCCAATTT.

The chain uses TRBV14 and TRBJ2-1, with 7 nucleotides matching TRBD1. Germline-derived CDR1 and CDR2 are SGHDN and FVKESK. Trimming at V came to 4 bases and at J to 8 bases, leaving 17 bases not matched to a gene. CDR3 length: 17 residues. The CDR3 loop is CASSRDPTGMFYHEQFF. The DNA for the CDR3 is TGTGCCAGCAGCCGAGACCCGACAGGGATGTTTTACCATGAGCAGTTCTTC. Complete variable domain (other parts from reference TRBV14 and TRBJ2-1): EAGVTQFPSHSVIEKGQTVTLRCDPISGHDNLYWYRRVMGKEIKFLLHFVKESKQDESGMPNNRFLAERTGGTYSTLKVQPAELEDSGVYFCASSRDPTGMFYHEQFFGPGTRLTVL.

The CDR3 protein is CASSEKGGRQPQHF. The CDR3 DNA reads as TGTGCCAGCAGTGAAAAAGGAGGACGGCAGCCCCAGCATTTT. The V gene is TRBV6-1, the J gene TRBJ1-5; D ambiguous. Trimming cost V 2 bases and J 7 bases, with 12 bases left between them. The CDR3 is 14 amino acids. Germline CDR1 MNHNS, CDR2 SASEGT.

The CDR3 loop is CASSSSTGSVGYSGNTIYF. As DNA, the CDR3 is TGTGCCAGCAGCTCCTCGACAGGGTCGGTTGGATACTCTGGAAACACCATATATTTT. The chain has TRBV7-3 and TRBJ1-3; 7 bases fit TRBD1. Looked up from germline, CDR1 is SGHTA and CDR2 is FQGTGA. The V gene end was trimmed by 4 bases and the J gene end by 0 bases; junction bases not matched to a gene: 15. The CDR3 loop spans 19 amino acids.

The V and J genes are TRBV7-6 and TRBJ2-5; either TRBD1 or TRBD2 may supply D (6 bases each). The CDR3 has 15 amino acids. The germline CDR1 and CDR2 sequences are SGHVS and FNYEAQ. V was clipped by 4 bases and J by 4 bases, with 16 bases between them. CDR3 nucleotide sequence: TGTGCCAGCAGCTGGGGGGCCCTAAGAGGAGAGACCCAGTACTTC. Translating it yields CASSWGALRGETQYF. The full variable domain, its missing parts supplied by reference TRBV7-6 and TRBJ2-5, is GAGVSQSPRYKVTKRGQDVALRCDPISGHVSLYWYRQALGQGPEFLTYFNYEAQQDKSGLPNDRFSAERPEGSISTLTIQRTEQRDSAMYRCASSWGALRGETQYFGPGTRLLVL.

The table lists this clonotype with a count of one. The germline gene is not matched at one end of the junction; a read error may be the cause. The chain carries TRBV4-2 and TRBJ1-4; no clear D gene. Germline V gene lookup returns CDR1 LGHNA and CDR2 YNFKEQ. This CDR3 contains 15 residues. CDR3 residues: CVSIPWRQTNEKLFF. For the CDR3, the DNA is TGTGTCAGCATCCCGTGGAGGCAGACTAATGAAAAACTGTTTTTT.

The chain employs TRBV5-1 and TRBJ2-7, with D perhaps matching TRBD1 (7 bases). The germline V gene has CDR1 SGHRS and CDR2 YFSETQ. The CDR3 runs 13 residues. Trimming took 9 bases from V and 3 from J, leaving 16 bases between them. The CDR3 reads CATSGGIGYEQYF. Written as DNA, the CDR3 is TGCGCCACCTCAGGGGGGATAGGCTACGAGCAGTACTTC.

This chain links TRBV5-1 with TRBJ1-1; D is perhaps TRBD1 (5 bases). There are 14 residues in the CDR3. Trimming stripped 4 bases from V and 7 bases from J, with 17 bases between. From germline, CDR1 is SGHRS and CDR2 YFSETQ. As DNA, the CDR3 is TGCGCCAGCAGCCCAGATCCGGGACTGAATGAAGCTTTCTTT. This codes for CASSPDPGLNEAFF.

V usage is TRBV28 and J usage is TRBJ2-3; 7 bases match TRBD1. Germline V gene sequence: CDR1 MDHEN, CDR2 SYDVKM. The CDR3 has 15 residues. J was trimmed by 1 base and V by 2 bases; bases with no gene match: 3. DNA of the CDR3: TGTGCCAGCAGTTTAGAGGGGGCTCGCACAGATACGCAGTATTTT. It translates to CASSLEGARTDTQYF.

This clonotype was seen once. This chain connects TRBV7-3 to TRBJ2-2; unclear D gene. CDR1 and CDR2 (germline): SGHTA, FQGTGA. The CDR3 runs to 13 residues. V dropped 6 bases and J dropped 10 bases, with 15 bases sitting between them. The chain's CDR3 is CASRADNAVELFF. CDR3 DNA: TGTGCCAGCAGGGCTGATAACGCCGTGGAGCTGTTTTTT.

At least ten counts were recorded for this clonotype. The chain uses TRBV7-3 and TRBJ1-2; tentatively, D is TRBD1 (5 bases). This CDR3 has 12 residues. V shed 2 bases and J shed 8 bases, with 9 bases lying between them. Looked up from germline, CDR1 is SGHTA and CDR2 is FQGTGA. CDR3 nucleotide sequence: TGTGCCAGCAGCTTACAGGGAGGCGGCTACACCTTC. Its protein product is CASSLQGGGYTF.

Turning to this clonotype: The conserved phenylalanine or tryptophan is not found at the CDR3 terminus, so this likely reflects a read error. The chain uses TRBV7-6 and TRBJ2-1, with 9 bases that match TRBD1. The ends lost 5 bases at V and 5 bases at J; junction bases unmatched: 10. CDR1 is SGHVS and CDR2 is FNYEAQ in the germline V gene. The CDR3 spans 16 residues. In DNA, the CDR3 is TGTGCCAGCAGCCCCGGGGAGCACAGGGGGCACAATGAGCAGTTCTTA. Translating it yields CASSPGEHRGHNEQFL.

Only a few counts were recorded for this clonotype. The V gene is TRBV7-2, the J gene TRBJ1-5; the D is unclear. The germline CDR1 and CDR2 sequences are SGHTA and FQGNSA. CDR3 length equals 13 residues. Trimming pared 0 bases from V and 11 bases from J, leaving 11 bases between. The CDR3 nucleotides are TGTGCCAGCAGCTTAGCGGCCCAGTCGGCCCAGCATTTT. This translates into CASSLAAQSAQHF. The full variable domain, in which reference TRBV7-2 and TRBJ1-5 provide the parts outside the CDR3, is GAGVSQSPSNKVTEKGKDVELRCDPISGHTALYWYRQSLGQGLEFLIYFQGNSAPDKSGLPSDRFSAERTGGSVSTLTIQRTQQEDSAVYLCASSLAAQSAQHFGDGTRLSIL.